Sequencing of this T cell receptor (beta chain) was carried out in a study of blood T cell repertoires in COVID-19. Sequenced by immunoSEQ multiplex PCR; TCRdb stores in-frame clones only, minus some. The sample yields approximately 150,000 clones, around 87% seen once. With 5 bases removed from V and 2 bases from J, the gap between germline ends came to 9 bases. Germline-derived CDR1 and CDR2 are LGHNA and YNFKEQ. CDR3 length: 13 residues. Input material: peripheral blood. The sequence came from a woman between 50 and 59 years old with active or convalescent COVID-19. This chain joins TRBV4-2 and TRBJ1-1, with TRBD1 as a possible D gene (6 bases). Here the CDR3 reads CASSEQGNTEAFF. The CDR3 DNA reads TGTGCCAGCAGCGAACAGGGAAACACTGAAGCTTTCTTT.